This TCR beta chain was sequenced for a study of response to subunit inactivated influenza vaccine. Using its own MiXCR run on the RT-PCR reads, TCRdb lists one record per CDR3 protein. The repertoire holds hundreds of thousands of distinct CDR3 sequences, with approximately 10% as singletons. These data are also associated with another study on T cells expressing NK-cell markers. That paper notes: Researchers built TCR beta cDNA using 5'RACE template switching with UMIs. Out of eight donors sequenced, seven tested HCMV-seropositive and the remaining one seronegative.

Material: PBMCs from blood, obtained on the day of vaccination. The receptor comes from a man in his fifties or sixties who received an inactivated influenza vaccine.

In nucleotides, the CDR3 is TGCAGCGTTGGGCAACAGGGCCCAGATACGCAGTATTTT. This gives the protein CSVGQQGPDTQYF. The chain uses TRBV29-1 and TRBJ2-3; tentatively, D is TRBD1 (6 bases). V was clipped by 4 bases and J by 4 bases, with 12 bases between them. The germline gives CDR1 SQVTM, CDR2 ANQGSEA. The CDR3 runs 13 residues.